These T cell receptor beta chains were read from a single sample in a study of identical twins. A single record per CDR3 protein comes from TCRdb applying MiXCR to the 5' RACE reads. The sample consists of 510,000 or so distinct CDR3 sequences, 15% of them appearing once. These data were also filed under a second study, of yellow fever vaccine responses in identical twins.

Sequencing was performed on CD4+ T cells sorted from blood. Receptors originate from a woman aged 18-30 years in good health. Each CDR3 is given with its conserved first and last residue. A D gene is named only where the DNA matches it firmly. Some rows mark clone size as missing; the rest say once, few, many or name a class of expanded clone.

>TRBJ2-7|-|TRBV6-6|-|13
CASRSSTTYEQYF
TGTGCCAGCAGGTCCAGCACGACCTACGAGCAGTACTTC
>TRBJ2-7|-|TRBV28|-|14
CASSSVRDGYEQYF
TGTGCCAGCAGTTCCGTCCGGGACGGGTACGAGCAGTACTTC
>TRBJ2-2|few|TRBV7-9|TRBD1|16
CASSFQDRGNTGELFF
TGTGCCAGCAGTTTCCAGGACAGGGGGAACACCGGGGAGCTGTTTTTT
>TRBJ2-1|few|TRBV11-1|TRBD2|15
CASSHLAGGGNEQFF
TGTGCCAGCAGCCATCTAGCGGGGGGGGGGAATGAGCAGTTCTTC
>TRBJ2-4|few|TRBV11-2|-|16
CASSRGRGAIKNIQYF
TGTGCCAGCAGCAGAGGGAGGGGGGCGATAAAAAACATTCAGTACTTC
>TRBJ2-7|-|TRBV4-2|TRBD2|17
CASSQEGSGGRASEQYF
TGTGCCAGCAGCCAAGAAGGATCCGGCGGGAGGGCCTCCGAGCAGTACTTC
>TRBJ2-1|few|TRBV5-1|TRBD2|20
CASSLEPSGIHSESYNEQFF
TGCGCCAGCAGCTTGGAGCCTAGCGGGATACACTCAGAATCCTACAATGAGCAGTTCTTC
>TRBJ2-5|few|TRBV5-1|-|16
CASSFGVGVGQETQYF
TGCGCCAGCAGCTTTGGAGTGGGTGTCGGGCAAGAGACCCAGTACTTC
>TRBJ1-5|-|TRBV10-3|-|13
CAIAGQFNQPQHF
TGTGCCATCGCCGGGCAGTTTAATCAGCCCCAGCATTTT
>TRBJ2-5|once|TRBV20-1|-|12
CSATGSPGTQYF
TGCAGTGCTACGGGGTCCCCGGGGACCCAGTACTTC
>TRBJ2-5|-|TRBV20-1|TRBD2|15
CSADGLAGVGETQYF
TGCAGTGCTGATGGACTAGCGGGGGTCGGGGAGACCCAGTACTTC
>TRBJ2-1|many|TRBV5-1|-|14
CASNVGGLINEQFF
TGCGCCAGCAACGTCGGGGGACTGATTAATGAGCAGTTCTTC
>TRBJ2-4|many|TRBV12-3/TRBV12-4|-|21
CASSLSRGLIRAKHYTNIQYF
TGTGCCAGCAGTTTATCACGGGGTCTAATTAGGGCCAAACACTATACAAACATTCAGTACTTC
>TRBJ1-1|-|TRBV7-9|-|13
CASAVGGLRGAFF
TGTGCCAGCGCCGTGGGGGGATTAAGGGGAGCTTTCTTT
>TRBJ2-3|-|TRBV12-5|-|13
CASGTGYTDTQYF
TGTGCTAGTGGTACGGGCTACACAGATACGCAGTATTTT
>TRBJ1-2|-|TRBV12-3/TRBV12-4|-|15
CASSPGQSTNYGYTF
TGTGCCAGCAGCCCCGGACAGTCAACTAACTATGGCTACACCTTC
>TRBJ1-2|few|TRBV29-1|-|14
CSVVGIRETLGYTF
TGCAGCGTTGTGGGCATCAGGGAAACATTGGGCTACACCTTC
>TRBJ1-4|-|TRBV12-3/TRBV12-4|-|16
CASSFGEFSFGEKLFF
TGTGCCAGCAGTTTTGGTGAATTTTCCTTTGGAGAAAAACTGTTTTTT
>TRBJ2-5|-|TRBV7-8|TRBD2|16
CASSSGTSGVQETQYF
TGTGCCAGCAGCTCTGGGACTAGCGGGGTCCAAGAGACCCAGTACTTC
>TRBJ2-5|few|TRBV5-5|-|13
CASSMEGKETQYF
TGTGCCAGCAGCATGGAGGGTAAGGAGACCCAGTACTTC
>TRBJ2-1|-|TRBV7-9|TRBD2|12
CASSAGLGALFF
TGTGCCAGCAGCGCAGGACTAGGGGCTCTGTTCTTC
>TRBJ1-3|many|TRBV12-3/TRBV12-4|-|14
CASIQTGDRNTIYF
TGTGCCAGCATCCAGACGGGCGATCGAAACACCATATATTTT
>TRBJ1-5|-|TRBV20-1|-|13
CSATGQPNQPQHF
TGCAGTGCTACGGGACAACCTAATCAGCCCCAGCATTTT
>TRBJ2-4|-|TRBV5-1|-|15
CASSLGRIDKNIQYF
TGCGCCAGCAGCTTGGGACGGATAGACAAAAACATTCAGTACTTC
>TRBJ1-2|many|TRBV5-1|-|14
CASSTQEGGYGYTF
TGCGCCAGCAGCACCCAGGAGGGCGGCTATGGCTACACCTTC
>TRBJ2-5|-|TRBV20-1|-|13
CSARNANQETQYF
TGCAGTGCTAGAAATGCGAACCAAGAGACCCAGTACTTC
>TRBJ2-1|few|TRBV5-1|-|13
CASSRVTTDEQFF
TGCGCCAGCAGCAGGGTAACAACGGATGAGCAGTTCTTC